Listed here are 25 T cell receptor beta chains from one sample, sequenced in a study of blood T cell repertoires in COVID-19. Sequencing was performed with immunoSEQ multiplex PCR; in TCRdb, only in-frame clones are kept and a portion is missing. The table shows 300,000 to 450,000 clones, with about 87% occurring only once. What was sequenced was peripheral blood. Receptor source: a human donor in a cohort sampled during active COVID-19.

In its sample, this clone was seen many times. V is TRBV29-1 and J is TRBJ2-2, with 9 positions matching TRBD1. CDR3 length: 13 amino acids. Germline trimming cut 7 bases from V and 6 bases from J; bases unmatched to any gene: 6. Germline V gene sequence: CDR1 SQVTM, CDR2 ANQGSEA. The CDR3 reads CSARDREAGELFF. The CDR3 DNA reads as TGCAGCGCTCGGGACAGGGAGGCCGGGGAGCTGTTTTTT.

CDR3 bases: TGTGCCAGCAGCTTAGCCGTCAGGGGGGACGAGCAGTACTTC. Its protein is CASSLAVRGDEQYF. The rearrangement links TRBV7-8 to TRBJ2-7; possibly TRBD1 for D (7 bases). Germline V lookup: CDR1 SGHVS, CDR2 FQNEAQ. V shed 0 bases and J shed 5 bases, with 11 bases lying between them. The CDR3 consists of 14 residues. The entire variable domain, with the rest obtained from reference TRBV7-8 and TRBJ2-7, is as follows: GAGVSQSPRYKVAKRGQDVALRCDPISGHVSLFWYQQALGQGPEFLTYFQNEAQLDKSGLPSDRFFAERPEGSVSTLKIQRTQQEDSAVYLCASSLAVRGDEQYFGPGTRLTVT.

This clone has a handful of counts. Other DNA variants within this sample encode the same CDR3. V usage is TRBV5-1 and J usage is TRBJ1-1; D may be TRBD1 (6 bases). Germline loops: CDR1 SGHRS, CDR2 YFSETQ. The CDR3 runs 14 residues. V dropped 0 bases and J dropped 4 bases, with 10 bases sitting between them. CDR3 amino acids: CASSLDRVGTEAFF. CDR3 bases: TGCGCCAGCAGCTTGGACAGGGTAGGCACTGAAGCTTTCTTT.

This clone was seen more than once but under ten times. The chain uses TRBV27 and TRBJ1-2, with 7 bases that match TRBD1. The CDR3 covers 14 residues. The ends lost 2 bases at V and 7 bases at J; junction bases unmatched: 7. Germline lookup yields CDR1 MNHEY and CDR2 SMNVEV (reference sequence). This CDR3 is CASSLMEGAGGYTF. Written as DNA, the CDR3 is TGTGCCAGCAGTTTAATGGAGGGGGCTGGTGGCTACACCTTC.

The chain couples TRBV30 to TRBJ2-3, with 8 bases identical to TRBD2. V shed 0 bases and J 3 bases; nucleotides not matched to a gene: 5. The CDR3 is 15 residues long. The V gene's germline CDR1 is GTSNPN and CDR2 SVGIG (reference sequence). CDR3 coding DNA: TGTGCCTGGAGTGTAGCGGGAGAAGGGACAGATACGCAGTATTTT. Protein product: CAWSVAGEGTDTQYF.

For the CDR3, the DNA is TGTGCCAGCACTCGGGGAGGCTATCAGCCCCAGCATTTT. Its protein product is CASTRGGYQPQHF. The chain links TRBV12-3 or TRBV12-4 to TRBJ1-5; the D is unclear. Trimming shortened V by 7 bases and J by 5 bases, and 12 bases separated the two germline ends. This CDR3 has 13 residues.

The V gene is TRBV27, the J gene TRBJ2-1, with 8 bases matching TRBD2. The germline gives CDR1 MNHEY, CDR2 SMNVEV (reference sequence). This CDR3 is 16 amino acids long. V gave up 1 base and J gave up 2 bases; unmatched junction bases: 4. The CDR3 spells CASSLFREGPYNEQFF. CDR3 nucleotide sequence: TGTGCCAGCAGTTTATTTCGGGAGGGCCCCTACAATGAGCAGTTCTTC.

The chain recombines TRBV7-8 with TRBJ1-2, with TRBD1 matching 8 bases. The J segment lost 0 bases and the V segment lost 5 bases, leaving 5 bases of the junction unmatched. The CDR3 is 15 residues long. The germline CDR1 and CDR2 sequences are SGHVS and FQNEAQ. DNA of the CDR3: TGTGCCAGCAGCCCAAACAGGGGGACTAACTATGGCTACACCTTC. Translated, it gives CASSPNRGTNYGYTF.

The chain recombines TRBV19 with TRBJ2-7; 7 nucleotides line up with TRBD1. Germline V gene sequence: CDR1 LNHDA, CDR2 SQIVND (reference sequence). Losses at the gene ends were 5 bases for V and 9 bases for J; bases not matched to a gene: 7. The CDR3 contains 12 residues. CDR3 sequence (DNA): TGTGCCAGTAGTCAGCAGGGGGTGCGGCAGTACTTC. Translating gives CASSQQGVRQYF.

The rearrangement links TRBV5-4 to TRBJ2-1; no reliable D call. Trimming left V 4 bases short and J 0 bases short, with 8 bases between. Per germline, CDR1 SGHNT and CDR2 YYREEE (reference sequence). There are 14 residues in the CDR3. CDR3 in amino acids: CASSRGSSYNEQFF. As DNA, the CDR3 is TGTGCCAGCAGCAGAGGCAGCTCCTACAATGAGCAGTTCTTC.

DNA of the CDR3: TGTGCCACCAGCAGGGACCAGGGGGGCTCTGGAAACACCATATATTTT. Its protein is CATSRDQGGSGNTIYF. J is TRBJ1-3 and V is TRBV15; TRBD1 matches 7 bases. This CDR3 is 16 amino acids long. Germline V gives CDR1 LNHNV, CDR2 YYDKDF (reference sequence). After removal of 3 bases from V and 0 bases from J, the junction contained 5 bases not matched to a gene.

The chain has TRBV5-1 and TRBJ2-3, with 12 positions matching TRBD2. J was trimmed by 0 bases and V by 4 bases; bases with no gene match: 9. Germline values: CDR1 SGHRS, CDR2 YFSETQ. There are 18 residues in the CDR3. CDR3 DNA: TGCGCCAGCAGCAGGAGCCTAGCGGGAGGGTCTAGCACAGATACGCAGTATTTT. Its protein product is CASSRSLAGGSSTDTQYF.

The chain links TRBV3-1 (or the pseudogene TRBV3-2) to TRBJ1-5; D ambiguous. V was pared by 3 bases and J by 3 bases, with 9 bases between. Germline-derived CDR1 and CDR2 are LGHDT and YNNKEL (reference sequence). This CDR3 comprises 14 residues. The CDR3 here is CASSQGRNNQPQHF. CDR3 DNA: TGTGCCAGCAGCCAGGGGAGAAACAATCAGCCCCAGCATTTT.

The chain employs TRBV29-1 and TRBJ2-7; 9 nucleotides align to TRBD2. Per germline, CDR1 SQVTM and CDR2 ANQGSEA. V lost 5 bases and J lost 4; bases outside the gene matches: 6. This CDR3 has 13 residues. The CDR3, as DNA: TGCAGCGTTTCTAGCGGGGTAGGGTACGAGCAGTACTTC. Protein sequence: CSVSSGVGYEQYF.

This chain joins TRBV5-1 and TRBJ1-2; possible D gene TRBD1, 6 bases. From germline, CDR1 is SGHRS and CDR2 YFSETQ. The CDR3 has 16 residues. Trimming pared 0 bases from V and 2 bases from J, leaving 14 bases between. CDR3 nucleotides: TGCGCCAGCAGCTTGGTGACAGGTCCGGGGAACTATGGCTACACCTTC. Protein sequence: CASSLVTGPGNYGYTF.

Only one count was recorded for this clone. This chain uses TRBV5-1 with TRBJ2-7, with D uncertain. V was shortened by 0 bases and J by 6 bases, with 16 bases between the two germline ends. This CDR3 is built from 15 residues. Germline V gives CDR1 SGHRS, CDR2 YFSETQ. The CDR3 loop reads CASSLEAGKLREQYF. The CDR3 DNA reads as TGCGCCAGCAGCTTGGAAGCAGGAAAATTACGCGAGCAGTACTTC. The whole variable domain, remainder taken from reference TRBV5-1 and TRBJ2-7, is KAGVTQTPRYLIKTRGQQVTLSCSPISGHRSVSWYQQTPGQGLQFLFEYFSETQRNKGNFPGRFSGRQFSNSRSEMNVSTLELGDSALYLCASSLEAGKLREQYFGPGTRLTVT.

V is TRBV2 and J is TRBJ2-3, with 9 positions matching TRBD2. CDR3 length: 15 residues. Germline CDR1 SNHLY, CDR2 FYNNEI. V gave up 6 bases and J gave up 0 bases; unmatched junction bases: 4. CDR3 nucleotide sequence: TGTGCCAGCAGAAGGCTAGCGGGAAGCACAGATACGCAGTATTTT. The encoded protein is CASRRLAGSTDTQYF.

V gene TRBV12-2 combines with J gene TRBJ1-4; the D call in the table, TRBD1, was not verified against the DNA. TRBV12-2 is recorded as a pseudogene. There are 19 residues in the CDR3. This chain's CDR3 is CASRLATGAGGLSNEKLFF. In nucleotides, the CDR3 is TGTGCAAGTCGCTTAGCTACAGGGGCAGGGGGCCTGTCTAATGAAAAACTGTTTTTT.

The chain couples TRBV27 to TRBJ1-6; possible D gene TRBD1, 6 bases. This CDR3 spans 16 amino acids. The ends were cut back, 5 bases at V and 9 bases at J, with 20 bases in the middle. Germline loops: CDR1 MNHEY, CDR2 SMNVEV (reference sequence). This CDR3 reads CASSPSTGETISPLHF. For the CDR3, the DNA is TGTGCCAGCAGTCCCTCGACAGGCGAGACGATTTCACCCCTCCACTTT.

The count of this clone is one. The J gene is TRBJ2-1, the V gene TRBV10-3; 12 bases are a match to TRBD2. The CDR3 contains 17 residues. Germline-derived CDR1 and CDR2 are ENHRY and SYGVKD. The V segment lost 0 bases and the J segment 8 bases; nucleotides outside the gene matches: 8. The CDR3 region has the DNA TGTGCCATCAGTGAGTCGAGTCCCCGGACTAGCGGGGATGAGCAGTTCTTC. This sequence encodes CAISESSPRTSGDEQFF.

This chain connects TRBV2 to TRBJ2-3; D not resolved. Germline CDR1 reads SNHLY; CDR2 reads FYNNEI. The CDR3 length is 11 residues. With 5 bases removed from V and 3 bases from J, the gap between germline ends came to 3 bases. The CDR3 nucleotides are TGTGCCAGCAGTCGTACAGATACGCAGTATTTT. Amino acids: CASSRTDTQYF.

This clone was detected a few times. V and J are TRBV19 and TRBJ2-2; D not resolved. V dropped 5 bases and J dropped 1 base, with 8 bases sitting between them. The CDR3 consists of 14 residues. CDR1 LNHDA and CDR2 SQIVND come from the germline V gene (reference sequence). This CDR3 is CASSPLLNTGELFF. Written as DNA, the CDR3 is TGTGCCAGTAGTCCCCTCCTGAACACCGGGGAGCTGTTTTTT.

Worth noting for this clone: Other nucleotide sequences in the sample specify the same CDR3. This chain connects TRBV3-1 (or the pseudogene TRBV3-2) to TRBJ2-1; 9 nucleotides match TRBD2. J lost 3 bases, V lost 4 bases, and 1 base had no gene match. Germline V CDR1 and CDR2: LGHDT, YNNKEL (reference sequence). The CDR3 is made up of 14 amino acids. The CDR3 protein is CASSRGGDYNEQFF. CDR3 nucleotides: TGTGCCAGCAGCCGCGGGGGGGACTACAATGAGCAGTTCTTC.

The rearrangement uses TRBV14 and TRBJ2-7; 10 bases map to TRBD2. Trimming took 3 bases from V and 6 from J; bases not matched to a gene: 5. Germline lookup yields CDR1 SGHDN and CDR2 FVKESK. This CDR3 has 14 residues. In nucleotides, the CDR3 is TGTGCCAGCAGCCAGTTAGCGGGAGGAGGCGAGCAGTACTTC. Amino acid sequence: CASSQLAGGGEQYF.

This clone was counted only a few times. The chain uses TRBV20-1 and TRBJ2-3, with TRBD2 matching 11 bases. The length of the CDR3 is 15 residues. V lost 3 bases to trimming and J lost 7 bases; unmatched junction nucleotides: 9. The germline V gene encodes CDR1 DFQATT and CDR2 SNEGSKA (reference sequence). CDR3 bases: TGCAGTGCTAGTGACAGGACTAGCGGGTTGTATACGCAGTATTTT. It is translated as CSASDRTSGLYTQYF.